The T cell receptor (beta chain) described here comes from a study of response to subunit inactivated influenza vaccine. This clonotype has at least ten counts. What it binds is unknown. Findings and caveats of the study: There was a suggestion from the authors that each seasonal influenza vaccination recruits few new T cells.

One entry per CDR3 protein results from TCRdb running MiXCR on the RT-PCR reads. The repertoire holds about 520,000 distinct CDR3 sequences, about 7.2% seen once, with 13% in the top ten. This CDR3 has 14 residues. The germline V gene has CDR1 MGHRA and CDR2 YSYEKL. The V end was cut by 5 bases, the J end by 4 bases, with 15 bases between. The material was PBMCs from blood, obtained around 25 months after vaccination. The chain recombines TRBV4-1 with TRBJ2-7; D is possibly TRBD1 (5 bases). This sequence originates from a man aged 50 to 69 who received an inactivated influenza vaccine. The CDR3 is CASSYGQWNYEQYF. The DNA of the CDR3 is TGCGCCAGCAGCTACGGACAATGGAATTACGAGCAGTACTTC.